In its sample, the clone carrying this T cell receptor beta chain was seen a few times. Its specificity is unknown. This record belongs to a study of blood T cells in healthy people across ages. The second PCR ran roughly 6 to 12 cycles with a sample-barcoded 5' primer and J-beta primers. From the 5' RACE reads, TCRdb called clonotypes with MiXCR, one entry per CDR3 protein. The sample contains approximately 810,000 distinct CDR3 sequences, around 30% of which appear only once. Study findings and constraints: It was held that diversity estimates obtained from one million T cells represented underestimates. There was no known CMV status for donors, so expanded clonotype changes were possibly confounded. Per million T cells, TCR beta diversity dropped about linearly as age rose.

The junction had 2 bases not matched to a gene; V was cut back by 1 base and J by 9 bases. This CDR3 comprises 15 residues. Germline V CDR1 and CDR2: LNHNV, YYDKDF (reference sequence). The source material was blood. The clonotype comes from a woman older than 75 in good health. This sequence joins TRBV15 and TRBJ1-6, with 11 positions matching TRBD1. The CDR3 coding sequence is TGTGCCACCAGCAGAGGGACAGGGGGCATTTCACCCCTCCACTTT. The encoded protein is CATSRGTGGISPLHF.